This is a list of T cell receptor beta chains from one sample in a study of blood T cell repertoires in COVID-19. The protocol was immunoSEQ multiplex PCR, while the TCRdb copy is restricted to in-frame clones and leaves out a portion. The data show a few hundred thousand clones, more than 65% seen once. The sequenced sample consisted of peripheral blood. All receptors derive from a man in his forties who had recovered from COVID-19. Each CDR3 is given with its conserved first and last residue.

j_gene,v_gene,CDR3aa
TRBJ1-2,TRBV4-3,CASSPRRDSNYGYTF
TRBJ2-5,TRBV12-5,CASGLGQGSQETQYF
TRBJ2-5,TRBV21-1,CASSNPRDRGQETQYF
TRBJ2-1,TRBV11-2,CASSLAGGPFLNEQFF
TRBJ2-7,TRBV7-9,CASSTRLEAGGFPLRQYF
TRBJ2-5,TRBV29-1,CSVAQGPETQYF
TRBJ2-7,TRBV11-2,CASSRNRDEQYF
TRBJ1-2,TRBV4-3,CASSRETTTGGGGTNYGYTF
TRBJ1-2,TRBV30,CAWSVGLPGYTF
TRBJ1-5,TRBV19,CASSWYRDQPQHF
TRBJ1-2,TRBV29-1,CSADRDREENYGYTF
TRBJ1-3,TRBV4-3,CASSQVGIGVLGGNTIYF
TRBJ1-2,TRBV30,CALGHYGYTF
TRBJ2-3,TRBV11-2,CASSLVAAGGLSDTQYF
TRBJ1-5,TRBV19,CASSYRATGRNQPQHF
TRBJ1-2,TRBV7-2,CASSARQGIHGYTF
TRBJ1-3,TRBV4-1,CASSLITSGTGRDTIYF
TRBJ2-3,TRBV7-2,CASSARERSTSDTQYF
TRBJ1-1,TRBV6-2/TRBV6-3,CASSYRHGMGEAFF
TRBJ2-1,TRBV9,CASSVVGTSGKGEQFF
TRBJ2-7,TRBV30,CAWSFDGTGSYEQYF
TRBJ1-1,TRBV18,CASSPTGTDGLLF
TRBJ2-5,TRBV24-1,CATSEVGLARQETQYF
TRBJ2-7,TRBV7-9,CASSLSGRAIYEQYF